Listed below are T cell receptor beta chains from one sample, sequenced in a study of T cells in Graves' hyperthyroidism and ophthalmopathy. TCRdb reprocessed the multiplex PCR reads via MiXCR and lists one record per CDR3 protein. The data contain under 450,000 distinct CDR3 sequences, less than 15% of them singletons. What was sequenced was blood. These receptors were taken from a man aged 25 to 40 with Graves' hyperthyroidism that later progressed to Graves' ophthalmopathy. Both conserved end residues are part of each CDR3. The D gene is left open where the match is weak. Expanded clones get a size class; other rows say once, few or many, or leave the size out.

size: .; J: TRBJ2-2; D: TRBD2; length: 18; V: TRBV20-1; CDR3: CSARDTRRGGFRAGELFF; DNA: TGCAGTGCTAGAGATACTAGGCGGGGGGGCTTTAGGGCCGGGGAGCTGTTTTTT
size: many; J: TRBJ1-2; D: .; length: 11; V: TRBV20-1; CDR3: CSAKGIHGYTF; DNA: TGCAGTGCCAAAGGGATCCATGGCTACACCTTC
size: many; J: TRBJ2-7; D: TRBD2; length: 14; V: TRBV20-1; CDR3: CSAPGTSYTYEQYF; DNA: TGCAGTGCCCCCGGGACTAGCTACACCTACGAGCAGTACTTC
size: .; J: TRBJ2-1; D: TRBD2; length: 20; V: TRBV13; CDR3: CASSLVLGLAKPITYNEQFF; DNA: TGTGCCAGCAGCTTAGTTCTTGGACTAGCTAAACCGATTACATACAATGAGCAGTTCTTC
size: .; J: TRBJ2-1; D: .; length: 14; V: TRBV5-5; CDR3: CASQIGLSYNEQFF; DNA: TGTGCCAGCCAAATCGGGTTATCCTACAATGAGCAGTTCTTC
size: .; J: TRBJ2-1; D: TRBD2; length: 14; V: TRBV5-1; CDR3: CASRGTSGHNEQFF; DNA: TGCGCCAGCAGAGGGACTAGCGGACACAATGAGCAGTTCTTC
size: .; J: TRBJ2-2; D: TRBD1; length: 18; V: TRBV5-1; CDR3: CASSHYPLAGGEVGELFF; DNA: TGCGCCAGCAGCCACTACCCCCTTGCAGGGGGCGAGGTCGGGGAGCTGTTTTTT
size: few; J: TRBJ2-3; D: .; length: 10; V: TRBV20-1; CDR3: CSPTTDTQYF; DNA: TGCAGTCCGACCACAGATACGCAGTATTTT
size: many; J: TRBJ2-1; D: TRBD2; length: 17; V: TRBV5-1; CDR3: CASSLPSAGGHHNEQFF; DNA: TGCGCCAGCAGCTTACCATCTGCGGGGGGGCACCACAATGAGCAGTTCTTC
size: few; J: TRBJ1-6; D: .; length: 16; V: TRBV2; CDR3: CASSEALTGPNSPLHF; DNA: TGTGCCAGCAGTGAAGCGCTTACAGGGCCAAATTCACCCCTCCACTTT
size: many; J: TRBJ1-2; D: .; length: 12; V: TRBV12-3/TRBV12-4; CDR3: CASSLEGSGYTF; DNA: TGTGCCAGCAGCTTAGAAGGGAGCGGCTACACCTTC
size: many; J: TRBJ2-7; D: .; length: 15; V: TRBV9; CDR3: CASSVGGHLSYEQYF; DNA: TGTGCCAGCAGCGTAGGAGGTCACCTCTCCTACGAGCAGTACTTC
size: many; J: TRBJ2-3; D: TRBD2; length: 15; V: TRBV27; CDR3: CASSVLAGGTNTQYF; DNA: TGTGCCAGCAGTGTTCTAGCGGGGGGGACGAATACGCAGTATTTT
size: once; J: TRBJ2-3; D: .; length: 12; V: TRBV11-2; CDR3: CANSPYTDTQYF; DNA: TGTGCCAACAGCCCCTATACAGATACGCAGTATTTT
size: many; J: TRBJ1-3; D: .; length: 14; V: TRBV28; CDR3: CASSLSVSGNTIYF; DNA: TGTGCCAGCAGTTTGAGTGTTTCGGGAAACACCATATATTTT
size: few; J: TRBJ2-7; D: .; length: 13; V: TRBV4-2; CDR3: CASSQDQIYEQYF; DNA: TGTGCCAGCAGCCAAGATCAGATCTACGAGCAGTACTTC
size: .; J: TRBJ1-4; D: .; length: 16; V: TRBV5-1; CDR3: CASSRRGAATNEKLFF; DNA: TGCGCCAGCAGCCGCAGGGGTGCCGCAACTAATGAAAAACTGTTTTTT
size: many; J: TRBJ1-2; D: .; length: 14; V: TRBV6-5; CDR3: CASSYSTQVYGYTF; DNA: TGTGCCAGCAGTTACTCGACACAGGTTTATGGCTACACCTTC
size: many; J: TRBJ1-1; D: .; length: 14; V: TRBV19; CDR3: CASSIKGWDTEAFF; DNA: TGTGCCAGTAGTATAAAGGGATGGGACACTGAAGCTTTCTTT
size: .; J: TRBJ2-5; D: .; length: 14; V: TRBV6-1; CDR3: CASTSPGTRRAQYF; DNA: TGTGCCAGCACCTCCCCCGGGACCCGGCGGGCCCAGTACTTC
size: few; J: TRBJ1-2; D: TRBD1; length: 17; V: TRBV20-1; CDR3: CSARDIARGLLFYGYTF; DNA: TGCAGTGCTAGAGATATCGCCAGGGGGCTTCTTTTCTATGGCTACACCTTC
size: .; J: TRBJ1-5; D: TRBD1; length: 16; V: TRBV28; CDR3: CASRSTGTGGGQPQHF; DNA: TGTGCCAGCAGGTCGACCGGGACAGGGGGCGGACAGCCCCAGCATTTT
size: many; J: TRBJ1-5; D: TRBD1; length: 13; V: TRBV28; CDR3: CASRGTANQPQHF; DNA: TGTGCCAGCAGGGGGACAGCCAATCAGCCCCAGCATTTT
size: .; J: TRBJ2-7; D: .; length: 13; V: TRBV15; CDR3: CATSRVRGYEQYF; DNA: TGTGCCACCAGCAGAGTTAGGGGGTACGAGCAGTACTTC
size: many; J: TRBJ1-5; D: .; length: 14; V: TRBV13; CDR3: CASSLGSSNQPQHF; DNA: TGTGCCAGCAGTTTAGGAAGCAGCAATCAGCCCCAGCATTTT
size: many; J: TRBJ1-6; D: TRBD1; length: 16; V: TRBV6-2/TRBV6-3; CDR3: CASSYPGQGANSPLHF; DNA: TGTGCCAGCAGTTACCCCGGACAGGGGGCTAATTCACCCCTCCACTTT
size: many; J: TRBJ2-1; D: TRBD2; length: 17; V: TRBV5-1; CDR3: CASSEGLAGGSYNEQFF; DNA: TGCGCCAGCAGCGAGGGACTAGCGGGAGGATCCTACAATGAGCAGTTCTTC
size: many; J: TRBJ2-3; D: .; length: 19; V: TRBV6-2/TRBV6-3; CDR3: CASSYPNTAQQGSTDTQYF; DNA: TGTGCCAGCAGTTACCCAAACACCGCACAGCAGGGAAGCACAGATACGCAGTATTTT
size: few; J: TRBJ1-1; D: .; length: 13; V: TRBV28; CDR3: CASSPQTGTEAFF; DNA: TGTGCCAGCAGTCCACAGACAGGCACTGAAGCTTTCTTT
size: .; J: TRBJ2-7; D: .; length: 12; V: TRBV9; CDR3: CASSGAGDEQYF; DNA: TGTGCCAGCAGCGGGGCCGGAGACGAGCAGTACTTC
size: many; J: TRBJ1-5; D: .; length: 14; V: TRBV27; CDR3: CASSFVPGRQPQHF; DNA: TGTGCCAGCAGTTTTGTTCCAGGGCGACAGCCCCAGCATTTT
size: .; J: TRBJ2-3; D: TRBD1; length: 13; V: TRBV24-1; CDR3: CACRDRNTDTQYF; DNA: TGTGCCTGCCGGGACAGGAACACAGATACGCAGTATTTT
size: .; J: TRBJ2-3; D: .; length: 13; V: TRBV14; CDR3: CASSPAKPDTQYF; DNA: TGTGCCAGCAGCCCCGCTAAGCCAGATACGCAGTATTTT
size: many; J: TRBJ2-1; D: .; length: 15; V: TRBV30; CDR3: CACPQAGRARNEQFF; DNA: TGTGCCTGTCCTCAGGCGGGTCGGGCCAGGAATGAGCAGTTCTTC
size: many; J: TRBJ2-3; D: .; length: 12; V: TRBV5-1; CDR3: CASSLNTDTQYF; DNA: TGTGCCAGCAGTTTAAACACAGATACGCAGTATTTT
size: many; J: TRBJ2-7; D: .; length: 14; V: TRBV7-8; CDR3: CASSPWSEPYEQYF; DNA: TGTGCCAGCAGCCCCTGGTCAGAGCCCTACGAGCAGTACTTC
size: .; J: TRBJ1-4; D: .; length: 15; V: TRBV28; CDR3: CASSLWSLGNEKLFF; DNA: TGTGCCAGCAGTTTATGGTCCCTGGGTAATGAAAAACTGTTTTTT
size: many; J: TRBJ2-1; D: TRBD1; length: 17; V: TRBV7-8; CDR3: CASSPLSVGTGLGEQFF; DNA: TGTGCCAGCAGCCCCCTCTCCGTAGGGACAGGGTTGGGCGAGCAGTTCTTC
size: many; J: TRBJ1-1; D: TRBD1; length: 12; V: TRBV2; CDR3: CASKGAGTEAFF; DNA: TGTGCCAGCAAGGGGGCGGGAACTGAAGCTTTCTTT